This T cell receptor (beta chain) is drawn from a study of CD8 T cells in ankylosing spondylitis. One entry per CDR3 protein, called by TCRdb with MiXCR from the 5' RACE reads. The data show about 540,000 distinct CDR3 sequences, with 9.5% to 15% seen just once and around 6.8% held by the top ten. The CDR3 has 16 residues. Trimming cost V 5 bases and J 2 bases; bases outside gene matches: 10. Germline assignment: CDR1 SNHLY and CDR2 FYNNEI. Overall study results and limits: Ankylosing spondylitis blood appeared to carry a characteristic TCR beta motif of several highly homologous variants.

This clonotype has only a few counts. No antigen is known for it. The chain carries TRBV2 and TRBJ2-7; TRBD1 agrees at 9 bases. This clonotype originated in a male donor with ankylosing spondylitis. The sample comprised blood, either unsorted or a sorted T cell fraction (not recorded which). The CDR3 region has the DNA TGTGCCAGCAGTTTAACAGGGGGCTACGGAACCTACGAGCAGTACTTC. Protein sequence: CASSLTGGYGTYEQYF. Using reference TRBV2 and TRBJ2-7 for the parts outside the CDR3, the full variable domain is EPEVTQTPSHQVTQMGQEVILRCVPISNHLYFYWYRQILGQKVEFLVSFYNNEISEKSEIFDDQFSVERPDGSNFTLKIRSTKLEDSAMYFCASSLTGGYGTYEQYFGPGTRLTVT.